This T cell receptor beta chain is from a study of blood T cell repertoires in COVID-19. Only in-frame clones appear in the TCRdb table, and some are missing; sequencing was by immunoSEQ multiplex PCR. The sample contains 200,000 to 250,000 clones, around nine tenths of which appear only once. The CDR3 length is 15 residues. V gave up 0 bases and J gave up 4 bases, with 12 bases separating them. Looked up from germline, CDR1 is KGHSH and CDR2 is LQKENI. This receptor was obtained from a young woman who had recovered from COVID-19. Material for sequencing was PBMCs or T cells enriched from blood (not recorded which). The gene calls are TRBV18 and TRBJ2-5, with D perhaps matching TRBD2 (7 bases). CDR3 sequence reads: CASSPPRGRVETQYF. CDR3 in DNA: TGTGCCAGCTCACCACCGAGGGGGAGGGTAGAGACCCAGTACTTC.